Listed here is a single TCR beta chain. Its specificity is unknown. Reverse transcribing all isolated RNA meant expressed TCRB transcripts were sequenced. Assay used: immunoSEQ multiplex PCR; TCRdb lists only in-frame clones, some missing. The sample consists of around 160,000 clones, about 9% of them appearing once. The data belong to a study of beta chain features in type 1 diabetes. Overall study findings and caveats: Among patients, naive, central memory and Treg TCRB repertoires appeared more similar than among healthy donors. Researchers report that Type 1 diabetes patients had moderately but significantly shorter TCRB CDR3s across all four CD4+ subsets.

Blood was drawn once from each donor into heparinised tubes. The draws averaged around 0.12 L. Researchers reported sorting CD4+ naive, central memory, regulatory and stem cell-like memory cells via CD45RO/CCR7/CD25/CD127/CD95/CD27. J lost 2 bases, V lost 5 bases, and 7 bases had no gene match. The CDR3 runs 15 residues. Germline loops: CDR1 KGHSH, CDR2 LQKENI. Input material: central memory CD4+ T cells from blood. The receptor was isolated from a woman younger than 30 with type 1 diabetes. V gene TRBV18 combines with J gene TRBJ2-5; 8 bases map to TRBD2. CDR3 amino acids: CASSTLAGNQETQYF. Here the CDR3 DNA reads TGTGCCAGCTCAACCTTAGCGGGAAATCAAGAGACCCAGTACTTC.